These 23 T cell receptor beta chains were sequenced from one sample in a study of control samples from healthy donors and cancer patients. Clones were read by immunoSEQ multiplex PCR, and TCRdb kept only the in-frame ones, dropping some. This sample yields 160,000 or so clones, of which about 93% are seen a single time; around 2.2% belongs to the top ten. Sequencing was done on a sample of blood. All receptors derive from a man aged 45-65 years in good health.

This chain links TRBV2 with TRBJ1-5, with D possibly matching TRBD1 (6 bases). Per germline, CDR1 SNHLY and CDR2 FYNNEI. V was cut by 3 bases and J by 1 base, with 10 bases left in between. CDR3 length equals 15 residues. This CDR3 reads CASSDGGVSNQPQHF. The CDR3 bases are TGTGCCAGCAGTGACGGGGGCGTGAGCAATCAGCCCCAGCATTTT.

The chain carries TRBV5-1 and TRBJ2-3; 12 bases map to TRBD2. The CDR3 totals 15 residues. V lost 4 bases to trimming and J lost 1 base; unmatched junction nucleotides: 1. Germline V gene sequence: CDR1 SGHRS, CDR2 YFSETQ. This CDR3 is CASSRTSGGTDTQYF. CDR3 nucleotides: TGCGCCAGCAGCCGGACTAGCGGGGGCACAGATACGCAGTATTTT.

A single count supports this clone. The chain carries TRBV28 and TRBJ2-7; weak D call: TRBD2 (5 bases). The CDR3 consists of 13 residues. V lost 6 bases and J lost 2, with 11 bases in between. The V gene's germline CDR1 is MDHEN and CDR2 SYDVKM. The CDR3 bases are TGTGCCAGCAGGGCCGAGGGTACCTACGAGCAGTACTTC. Amino acid sequence: CASRAEGTYEQYF.

This rearrangement joins TRBV3-1 (or the pseudogene TRBV3-2) to TRBJ2-7, with D perhaps assigned TRBD1 or TRBD2 (5 bases each). V dropped 0 bases and J dropped 2 bases, with 14 bases sitting between them. Looked up from germline, CDR1 is LGHDT and CDR2 is YNNKEL (reference sequence). The CDR3 is 16 amino acids. This CDR3 reads CASSQDPGRPAYEQYF. As DNA, the CDR3 is TGTGCCAGCAGCCAAGATCCGGGACGTCCGGCCTACGAGCAGTACTTC.

This chain uses TRBV27 with TRBJ1-4; the D is unclear. This CDR3 is 18 amino acids long. V was shortened by 0 bases and J by 4 bases, with 18 bases between the two germline ends. In germline, CDR1 is MNHEY, CDR2 SMNVEV (reference sequence). CDR3 protein: CASSLSPGFLQFNEKLFF. CDR3 nucleotide sequence: TGTGCCAGCAGTTTATCCCCCGGTTTCCTGCAATTTAATGAAAAACTGTTTTTT.

This clone appeared once. The rearrangement uses TRBV7-9 and TRBJ2-7, with 7 bases matching TRBD1. CDR3 length equals 14 residues. Per germline, CDR1 SEHNR and CDR2 FQNEAQ (reference sequence). The ends lost 5 bases at V and 2 bases at J; junction bases unmatched: 6. CDR3 region: CASSGGQSAYEQYF. CDR3 sequence (DNA): TGTGCCAGCAGCGGGGGACAGTCAGCCTACGAGCAGTACTTC.

The CDR3 nucleotides are TGTGCCACCAGCAGAGATCGGGCAGAGAAGGGCGAGCAGTACTTC. This translates into CATSRDRAEKGEQYF. V gene TRBV15 combines with J gene TRBJ2-7; D remains unclear. CDR3 length: 15 residues. V was shortened by 0 bases and J by 6 bases, with 15 bases between the two germline ends. Germline loops: CDR1 LNHNV, CDR2 YYDKDF (reference sequence).

The chain links TRBV6-5 to TRBJ1-5, with D possibly being TRBD1 (5 bases). The germline V gene has CDR1 MNHEY and CDR2 SVGAGI. V dropped 2 bases and J dropped 7 bases, with 12 bases sitting between them. The CDR3 consists of 14 residues. The CDR3 DNA sequence: TGTGCCAGCAGTTACAGGGGTTCGGGACAGCCCCAGCATTTT. This sequence encodes CASSYRGSGQPQHF.

Note on this clone: Other DNA sequences from this sample encode an identical CDR3 as well. The rearrangement links TRBV24-1 to TRBJ2-2, with 9 bases lining up with TRBD1. V gave up 4 bases and J gave up 1 base; unmatched junction bases: 3. Germline-derived CDR1 and CDR2 are KGHDR and SFDVKD. This CDR3 contains 16 residues. The CDR3 coding sequence is TGTGCCACCAGTGACCGGACAGGGGAGAACACCGGGGAGCTGTTTTTT. Protein product: CATSDRTGENTGELFF.

This clone was seen more than once but under ten times. This rearrangement joins TRBV12-3 or TRBV12-4 to TRBJ1-5; D remains ambiguous. The CDR3 extends over 13 amino acids. Trimming shortened V by 6 bases and J by 7 bases, and 13 bases separated the two germline ends. DNA of the CDR3: TGTGCCAGCAGGGCCGACAACGTCCAGCCCCAGCATTTT. This gives the protein CASRADNVQPQHF.

The rearrangement uses TRBV28 and TRBJ1-5; D is ambiguous. Looked up from germline, CDR1 is MDHEN and CDR2 is SYDVKM. Trimming removed 7 bases from V and 3 bases from J, with 16 bases in between. This CDR3 has 15 amino acids. CDR3 in amino acids: CASMVGGPVNQPQHF. CDR3 in DNA: TGTGCCAGCATGGTTGGTGGACCGGTCAATCAGCCCCAGCATTTT.

V usage is TRBV7-6 and J usage is TRBJ2-7; D is unresolved. CDR3 length equals 15 residues. Looked up from germline, CDR1 is SGHVS and CDR2 is FNYEAQ. Trimming removed 3 bases from V and 0 bases from J, with 12 bases in between. Written as DNA, the CDR3 is TGTGCCAGCAGCTTGACGACTGGCTTCTCCTACGAGCAGTACTTC. Protein product: CASSLTTGFSYEQYF.

The V and J genes are TRBV6-5 and TRBJ2-2; no definite D call. Germline loops: CDR1 MNHEY, CDR2 SVGAGI. Trimming removed 8 bases from V and 3 bases from J, with 4 bases in between. This CDR3 has 11 residues. CDR3: CASLDTGELFF. The CDR3 nucleotides read TGTGCCAGCTTAGACACCGGGGAGCTGTTTTTT.

This clone appeared a few times. The chain links TRBV5-1 to TRBJ2-5, with a weak D call TRBD1 (5 bases). The CDR3 spans 14 residues. V lost 1 base and J 4 bases, leaving 11 bases between the germline ends. Germline V gene sequence: CDR1 SGHRS, CDR2 YFSETQ. The DNA for the CDR3 is TGCGCCAGCAGCTTGTCGCAGGGAAGAGAGACCCAGTACTTC. It yields the protein CASSLSQGRETQYF. The variable domain in full, with the rest retrieved from reference TRBV5-1 and TRBJ2-5, is KAGVTQTPRYLIKTRGQQVTLSCSPISGHRSVSWYQQTPGQGLQFLFEYFSETQRNKGNFPGRFSGRQFSNSRSEMNVSTLELGDSALYLCASSLSQGRETQYFGPGTRLLVL.

This clone came up a few times. V gene TRBV9 combines with J gene TRBJ2-3, with D uncertain. Germline V gene lookup returns CDR1 SGDLS and CDR2 YYNGEE. The ends were cut back, 0 bases at V and 3 bases at J, with 11 bases in the middle. CDR3 length: 15 amino acids. The CDR3 is CASSVGLELTDTQYF. The CDR3 DNA reads as TGTGCCAGCAGCGTAGGGCTAGAGTTAACAGATACGCAGTATTTT.

CDR3 DNA: TGTGCCAGCAGCTCGCAGGGGAACAGCAATCAGCCCCAGCATTTT. Encoded protein: CASSSQGNSNQPQHF. J is TRBJ1-5 and V is TRBV5-6; possible D gene TRBD1, 6 bases. The CDR3 is 15 residues long. Germline V gene sequence: CDR1 SGHDT, CDR2 YYEEEE. V was shortened by 3 bases and J by 1 base, with 11 bases between the two germline ends.

This chain uses TRBV10-2 with TRBJ1-2; 9 nucleotides align to TRBD1. The CDR3 runs 15 residues. Germline assignment: CDR1 WSHSY and CDR2 SAAADI. Trimming at V came to 10 bases and at J to 8 bases, leaving 17 bases not matched to a gene. CDR3 amino acids: CAIQGTGYKEGGYTF. Written as DNA, the CDR3 is TGCGCCATCCAAGGGACAGGGTATAAGGAAGGCGGCTACACCTTC.

The chain joins TRBV29-1 to TRBJ1-1; D is unresolved. Germline-derived CDR1 and CDR2 are SQVTM and ANQGSEA. The CDR3 spans 12 residues. V lost 5 bases and J 1 base, leaving 8 bases between the germline ends. In DNA form, the CDR3 reads TGCAGCGTTCTAGAATCGAACACTGAAGCTTTCTTT. Translated, it gives CSVLESNTEAFF.

This sequence joins TRBV18 and TRBJ1-5; TRBD1 matches at 9 bases. This CDR3 region has 15 residues. CDR1 and CDR2 (germline): KGHSH, LQKENI. V shed 1 base and J 3 bases; nucleotides not matched to a gene: 1. In nucleotides, the CDR3 is TGTGCCAGCTCACCACGGACAGGGGACAATCAGCCCCAGCATTTT. Protein: CASSPRTGDNQPQHF.

This clone appeared once. V and J are TRBV10-3 and TRBJ1-5, with unresolved D. Trimming removed 5 bases at V and 4 bases at J, with 6 bases between. The CDR3 is 12 amino acids. CDR1 is ENHRY and CDR2 is SYGVKD in the germline V gene. The CDR3 spells CAISSANQPQHF. CDR3 coding DNA: TGTGCCATCAGTTCCGCAAATCAGCCCCAGCATTTT.

This chain connects TRBV3-1 (or the pseudogene TRBV3-2) to TRBJ1-4, with 8 nucleotides matching TRBD1. This CDR3 comprises 18 residues. Unmatched junction bases numbered 16, after V lost 5 bases and J lost 5 bases. Germline lookup yields CDR1 LGHDT and CDR2 YNNKEL (reference sequence). In nucleotides, the CDR3 is TGTGCCAGCAGCTACAAAGCTCTCTCAGGGGGCTGGAATGAAAAACTGTTTTTT. Encoded protein: CASSYKALSGGWNEKLFF.

The CDR3 DNA reads as TGTGCCAGCATGGGGAAATTCGCAATTGGAAACTTCGACACAAATGGCTACACCTTC. Amino acids: CASMGKFAIGNFDTNGYTF. The V gene is TRBV4-2, the J gene TRBJ1-2; D is uncertain. The germline V gene has CDR1 LGHNA and CDR2 YNFKEQ. The V end was cut by 7 bases, the J end by 6 bases, with 33 bases between. This CDR3 contains 19 residues.

This chain connects TRBV5-1 to TRBJ1-1; D remains unclear. The length of the CDR3 is 14 residues. The germline V and J ends were trimmed by 0 bases and 1 base, with 7 bases remaining between them. Germline CDR1 reads SGHRS; CDR2 reads YFSETQ. The CDR3 sequence is CASSLVPSNTEAFF. The CDR3 region has the DNA TGCGCCAGCAGCTTGGTACCCTCGAACACTGAAGCTTTCTTT.